This TCR beta chain stems from a study of cytomegalovirus exposure and HLA in healthy donors. The study's findings and limits: Most TCRs appeared rarely, but some public TCRs recurred in many donors. Equally common other TCR beta chains were less clonally expanded than HLA-associated ones, a later analysis found. Specific recognition of CMV antigens was confirmed in vitro for three chains (all CMV-associated).

60 Vbeta and 13 Jbeta primers were used in PCR. Only in-frame clones appear in the TCRdb table, and some are missing; sequencing was by immunoSEQ multiplex PCR. In the table there are roughly 72,000 clones, around 74% of which are singletons. The CDR3 sequence is 16 residues long. Germline assignment: CDR1 SGHDT and CDR2 YYEEEE. V shed 1 base, J shed 7 bases, and the junction held 10 bases outside the gene matches. About this clone: Its antigen is not known.

This TCR was recovered from a human donor in good health. J is TRBJ2-1 and V is TRBV5-6; 8 bases agree with TRBD2. The sample comprised PBMCs. In DNA, the CDR3 is TGTGCCAGCAGCTTGCTCCGGGGGGGTGGCCGGAATGAGCAGTTCTTC. This codes for CASSLLRGGGRNEQFF.